Described below is a single TCR beta chain sequence and its context. This clonotype was observed at least ten times. Its antigen target is currently unknown. The sample holds no much larger clone one base away, and base qualities are not on file. The CDR3 measures 13 amino acids from cysteine to phenylalanine. This entry keeps only the CDR3 DNA: 39 bases, framed from base 1. CDR1 and CDR2, looked up from the germline V gene (reference sequence), are LNHNV and YYDKDF. V loses 0 bases, J loses 8 bases, and the germline ends lie 10 bases apart. Instrument used: Illumina HiSeq 2000. Multiplex PCR amplification was used to build the TCR beta chain libraries. High-throughput sequencing was used to analyze the amplified TCR beta chain products. In-frame beta chains were kept once TCRdb had trimmed the public reads at Q25 with fastp and called clones with MiXCR. Rows are combined by CDR3 protein, so each entry shows the most common genes and DNA. The sample profile shows roughly 120,000 distinct CDR3 sequences; roughly 21% of them were found once. Of the sample, roughly 4% is held by the ten largest clones.

This sample was taken from a study of breast tumors, draining lymph nodes, adjacent tissues (dated by TCRdb to about 2016). General notes on the study: In breast cancer patients, the study compared the TCR beta repertoires of tumor, adjacent nontumor tissue and axillary lymph nodes. In human breast cancer, the study set out to assess how tumor, surrounding tissue and draining lymph node repertoires relate to one another and whether T cells might be exchanged between them.

The axillary draining lymph nodes of breast cancer patients were the source of the lymph node samples. General study outcomes and caveats: Tumor T-cell repertoires showed less diversity than lymph node repertoires and more diversity than nontumor tissue repertoires, and tumor T-cell repertoires showed preferential V and J gene usage. The conclusion that tumor T cells originate in lymph nodes was presented as consistent with a hypothesis rather than as directly demonstrated. The similarity between tumor and nontumor tissue repertoires was significantly greater in luminal-like breast cancer than in basal-like breast cancer. The data were considered consistent with the idea that most tumor T cells come from the lymph node and then expand in tumor tissue.

The rearrangement joined TRBV15 to TRBJ2-5, with no confident D gene call. This receptor was taken from a female donor with breast cancer. Some clones in this sample may be carry-over from other donors' samples. The sequenced material came from axillary lymph node tissue. The DNA sequence follows: TGTGCCACCAGCAGAGATGTTGTCGGCACCCAGTACTTC. This encodes CATSRDVVGTQYF.